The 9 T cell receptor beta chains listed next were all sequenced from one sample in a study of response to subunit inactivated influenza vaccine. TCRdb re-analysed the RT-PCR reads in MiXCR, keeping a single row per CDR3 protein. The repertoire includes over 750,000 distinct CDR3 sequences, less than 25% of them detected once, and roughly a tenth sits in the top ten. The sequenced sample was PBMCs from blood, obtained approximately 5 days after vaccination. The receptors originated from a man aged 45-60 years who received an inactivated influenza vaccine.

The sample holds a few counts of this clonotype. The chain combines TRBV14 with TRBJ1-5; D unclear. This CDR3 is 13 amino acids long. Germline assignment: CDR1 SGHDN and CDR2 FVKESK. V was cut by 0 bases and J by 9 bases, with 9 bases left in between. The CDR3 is CASSQDIRTPQHF. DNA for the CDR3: TGTGCCAGCAGCCAAGATATCAGGACGCCCCAGCATTTT.

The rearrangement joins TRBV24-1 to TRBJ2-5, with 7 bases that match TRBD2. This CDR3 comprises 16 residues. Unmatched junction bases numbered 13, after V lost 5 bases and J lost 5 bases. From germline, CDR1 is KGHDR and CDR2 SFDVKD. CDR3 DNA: TGTGCCACCAGTGCGCCGGCGGGGCGGGGGTCGGAGACCCAGTACTTC. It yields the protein CATSAPAGRGSETQYF.

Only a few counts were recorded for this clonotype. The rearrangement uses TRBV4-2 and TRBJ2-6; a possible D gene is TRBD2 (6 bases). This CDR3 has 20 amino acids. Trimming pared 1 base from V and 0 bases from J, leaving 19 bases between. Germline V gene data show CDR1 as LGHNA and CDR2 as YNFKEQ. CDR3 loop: CASSQARRDLFNSGANVLTF. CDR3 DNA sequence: TGTGCCAGCAGCCAAGCGAGGCGGGACCTTTTTAACTCTGGGGCCAACGTCCTGACTTTC.

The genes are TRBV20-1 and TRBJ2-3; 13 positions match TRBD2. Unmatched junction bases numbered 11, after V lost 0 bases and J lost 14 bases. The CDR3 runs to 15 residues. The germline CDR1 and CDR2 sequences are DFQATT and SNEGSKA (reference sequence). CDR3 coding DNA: TGCAGTGCTAGAGAACCCGGGACTAGCGGGACAAGGCTGTATTTT. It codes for CSAREPGTSGTRLYF.

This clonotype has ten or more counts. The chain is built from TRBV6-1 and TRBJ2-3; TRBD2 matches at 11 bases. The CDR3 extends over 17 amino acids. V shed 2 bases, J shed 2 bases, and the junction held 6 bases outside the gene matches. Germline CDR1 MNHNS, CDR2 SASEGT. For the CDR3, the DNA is TGTGCCAGCAGTGAACGACCTAGCGGGGGGTTCACAGATACGCAGTATTTT. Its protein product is CASSERPSGGFTDTQYF.

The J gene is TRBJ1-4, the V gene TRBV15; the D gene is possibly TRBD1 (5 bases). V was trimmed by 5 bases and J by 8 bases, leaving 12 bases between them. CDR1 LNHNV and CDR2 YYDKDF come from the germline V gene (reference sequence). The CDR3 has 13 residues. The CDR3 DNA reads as TGTGCCACCAGCTGGGGGATGGGGGAAAAACTGTTTTTT. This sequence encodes CATSWGMGEKLFF.

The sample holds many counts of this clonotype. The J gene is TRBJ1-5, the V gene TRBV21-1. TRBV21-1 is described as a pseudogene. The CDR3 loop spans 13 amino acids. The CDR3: CATGASSNQPQHF. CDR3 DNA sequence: TGTGCCACAGGGGCCTCGAGCAATCAGCCCCAGCATTTT.

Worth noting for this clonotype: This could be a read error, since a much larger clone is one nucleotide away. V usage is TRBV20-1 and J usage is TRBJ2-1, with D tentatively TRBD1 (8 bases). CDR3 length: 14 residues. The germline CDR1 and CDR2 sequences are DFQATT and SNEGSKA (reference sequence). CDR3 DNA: TGCAGTGCTGGGGGGGCAGGACAGGGCTCTGAGCAGCTCTTC. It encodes CSAGGAGQGSEQLF.

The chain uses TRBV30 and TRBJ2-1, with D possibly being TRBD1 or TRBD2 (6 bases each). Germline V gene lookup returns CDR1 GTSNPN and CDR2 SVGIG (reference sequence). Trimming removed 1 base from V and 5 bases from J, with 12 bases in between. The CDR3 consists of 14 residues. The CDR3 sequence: CAWSGTRGDNEQFF. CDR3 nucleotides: TGTGCCTGGAGTGGGACGAGGGGGGACAATGAGCAGTTCTTC.